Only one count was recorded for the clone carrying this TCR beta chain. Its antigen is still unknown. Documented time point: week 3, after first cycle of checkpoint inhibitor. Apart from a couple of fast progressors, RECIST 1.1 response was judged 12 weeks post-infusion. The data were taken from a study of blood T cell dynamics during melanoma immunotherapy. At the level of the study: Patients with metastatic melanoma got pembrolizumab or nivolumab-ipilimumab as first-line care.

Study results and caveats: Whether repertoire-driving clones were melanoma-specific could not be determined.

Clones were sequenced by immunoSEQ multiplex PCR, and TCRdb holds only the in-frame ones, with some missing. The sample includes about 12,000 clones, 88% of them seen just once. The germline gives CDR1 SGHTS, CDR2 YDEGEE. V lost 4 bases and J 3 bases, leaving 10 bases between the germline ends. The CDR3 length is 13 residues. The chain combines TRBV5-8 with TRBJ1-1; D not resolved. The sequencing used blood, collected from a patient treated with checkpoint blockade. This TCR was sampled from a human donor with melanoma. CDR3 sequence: CASSPVRYTEAFF. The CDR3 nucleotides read TGTGCCAGCAGCCCCGTTCGGTACACTGAAGCTTTCTTT.